Presented here are 18 T cell receptor beta chains from one specimen sequenced in a study of T-cell reconstitution after alpha-beta-depleted transplantation in children. Unique molecular identifiers were incorporated into the prepared TCRbeta library. TCRdb recomputed calls from the PCR reads with MiXCR, one row per CDR3 protein. Found here are some 260,000 distinct CDR3 sequences, 24% of them singletons; the top ten hold under 5.5%. The sample here was PBMCs, mostly from graft donor cells, taken 360 days after TCRalphabeta/CD19-depleted stem cell transplant. The origin of the receptors is a female patient aged 2 to 10 who had a stem cell transplant for congenital amegakaryocytic thrombocytopenia, so the T cells may come from the graft donor.

The CDR3 DNA sequence: TGTGCCAGCAGCTCTCCAGACAGGGGGTGGCAAGAGACCCAGTACTTC. Its translation is CASSSPDRGWQETQYF. The chain links TRBV11-1 to TRBJ2-5; 9 bases match TRBD1. Germline CDR1 SGHAT, CDR2 FQDESV (reference sequence). This CDR3 has 16 amino acids. V lost 4 bases and J lost 2; bases outside the gene matches: 8.

In this sample, this clonotype turned up a few times. This sequence joins TRBV4-1 and TRBJ1-3, with 7 bases identical to TRBD1. The V segment lost 0 bases and the J segment 0 bases; nucleotides outside the gene matches: 2. The CDR3 consists of 16 residues. Germline CDR1 reads MGHRA; CDR2 reads YSYEKL. The CDR3 DNA is TGCGCCAGCAGCCAAGAACAGGGGTACTCTGGAAACACCATATATTTT. Its protein is CASSQEQGYSGNTIYF.

This clonotype was detected a few times. This chain connects TRBV6-2 or TRBV6-3 to TRBJ2-1, with 12 bases matching TRBD2. The V gene end was trimmed by 6 bases and the J gene end by 6 bases; junction bases not matched to a gene: 9. Germline V gene data show CDR1 as MNHEY and CDR2 as SVGEGT. CDR3 length equals 16 residues. The CDR3 nucleotides read TGTGCCAGCAGAAGGCTAGCGGGGGGGCGACGCAATGAGCAGTTCTTC. The encoded protein is CASRRLAGGRRNEQFF.

Written as DNA, the CDR3 is TGTGCCAGCAGTCCCCGGGCTTATAGCGACAATCAGCCCCAGCATTTT. Protein sequence: CASSPRAYSDNQPQHF. V and J are TRBV28 and TRBJ1-5, with D hard to call. The CDR3 length is 16 residues. The germline CDR1 and CDR2 sequences are MDHEN and SYDVKM. V was pared by 5 bases and J by 3 bases, with 17 bases between.

This clonotype has a single count. V usage is TRBV10-3 and J usage is TRBJ1-6; D not resolved. The CDR3 is made up of 16 amino acids. V gave up 6 bases and J gave up 9 bases, with 21 bases separating them. Germline V gene lookup returns CDR1 ENHRY and CDR2 SYGVKD. The CDR3 sequence is CAISTESVTDGSPLHF. The CDR3 coding sequence is TGTGCCATCAGCACCGAGAGTGTTACTGATGGTTCACCCCTCCACTTT.

The chain carries TRBV19 and TRBJ1-5; the D gene is possibly TRBD1 (5 bases). The germline V gene has CDR1 LNHDA and CDR2 SQIVND (reference sequence). This CDR3 contains 13 residues. V shed 1 base and J shed 5 bases, with 6 bases lying between them. CDR3 residues: CASSIVGHQPQHF. As DNA, the CDR3 is TGTGCCAGTAGTATAGTGGGGCATCAGCCCCAGCATTTT.

In DNA, the CDR3 is TGTGCCACCCGTAAGCGTCCGAAGACTAGCGGTAATAGCACAGATACGCAGTATTTT. Encoded protein: CATRKRPKTSGNSTDTQYF. The chain carries TRBV19 and TRBJ2-3; TRBD2 agrees at 9 bases. Germline lookup yields CDR1 LNHDA and CDR2 SQIVND (reference sequence). V shed 10 bases, J shed 0 bases, and the junction held 20 bases outside the gene matches. The CDR3 totals 19 residues.

CDR3 residues: CATARDKGDEQFF. Written as DNA, the CDR3 is TGTGCCACCGCCAGAGACAAAGGGGATGAGCAGTTCTTC. The genes are TRBV10-3 and TRBJ2-1; maybe TRBD1 (5 bases). V dropped 10 bases and J dropped 8 bases, with 18 bases sitting between them. Germline V lookup: CDR1 ENHRY, CDR2 SYGVKD. The CDR3 runs to 13 residues.

This clonotype was seen only a few times. J is TRBJ2-7 and V is TRBV28; 7 positions match TRBD1. V dropped 10 bases and J dropped 6; count of bases not matched to a gene: 15. The CDR3 is made up of 14 amino acids. CDR1 and CDR2 from the germline V gene are MDHEN and SYDVKM. CDR3 in DNA: TGTGCCAACAACCCAGGGACAGACCATCGCGAGCAGTACTTC. It is translated as CANNPGTDHREQYF.

This clonotype has just a few counts. V gene TRBV6-5 combines with J gene TRBJ1-2; 8 bases align to TRBD1. Germline assignment: CDR1 MNHEY and CDR2 SVGAGI. The junction had 3 bases not matched to a gene; V was cut back by 6 bases and J by 6 bases. CDR3 length: 12 residues. Here the CDR3 DNA reads TGTGCCAGCAGCACAGGGGGGAATGGCTACACCTTC. Its protein product is CASSTGGNGYTF.

This clonotype was counted only a few times. The genes are TRBV29-1 and TRBJ2-2; D is unclear. V shed 5 bases and J shed 4 bases, with 8 bases lying between them. CDR1 and CDR2 (germline): SQVTM, ANQGSEA. The CDR3 contains 12 residues. CDR3 nucleotide sequence: TGCAGCGTTAGGCTGGCCACCGGGGAGCTGTTTTTT. Its protein is CSVRLATGELFF.

The chain joins TRBV19 to TRBJ1-1; TRBD1 matches 7 bases. This CDR3 comprises 14 residues. The germline V gene has CDR1 LNHDA and CDR2 SQIVND (reference sequence). V lost 2 bases, J lost 0 bases, and 0 bases stayed unmatched. The CDR3: CASSITGVNTEAFF. The CDR3 DNA is TGTGCCAGTAGTATAACAGGGGTGAACACTGAAGCTTTCTTT.

This clonotype was seen a handful of times. This chain's CDR3 is CASSVGGAYNEQFF. CDR3 nucleotide sequence: TGTGCCAGCAGCGTGGGGGGCGCCTACAATGAGCAGTTCTTC. V gene TRBV9 combines with J gene TRBJ2-1; D possibly matches TRBD1 or TRBD2 (6 bases each). The germline V gene encodes CDR1 SGDLS and CDR2 YYNGEE. The CDR3 runs to 14 residues. Trimming took off 2 bases at V and 2 bases at J, with 8 bases between the two ends.

The V gene is TRBV4-2, the J gene TRBJ2-1, with 10 bases fitting TRBD2. Germline V gene sequence: CDR1 LGHNA, CDR2 YNFKEQ. The CDR3 consists of 14 residues. V trimming: 7 bases; J trimming: 6 bases; junction bases outside the gene matches: 6. The CDR3 region is CASTRLAGANEQFF. CDR3 bases: TGTGCCAGCACTCGGCTAGCGGGAGCCAATGAGCAGTTCTTC.

V and J are TRBV30 and TRBJ2-1, with unresolved D. V was clipped by 3 bases and J by 9 bases, with 18 bases between them. The CDR3 runs 14 residues. Germline assignment: CDR1 GTSNPN and CDR2 SVGIG (reference sequence). The CDR3 is CAWSHPGPLIEQFF. In DNA, the CDR3 is TGTGCCTGGAGCCACCCCGGGCCCCTCATTGAGCAGTTCTTC.

This CDR3 reads CASSHPEGQSGPYEQYF. CDR3 nucleotides: TGCGCCAGCAGCCACCCGGAGGGACAGTCGGGGCCCTACGAGCAGTACTTC. The chain combines TRBV4-1 with TRBJ2-7; D is possibly TRBD1 (7 bases). Germline V CDR1 and CDR2: MGHRA, YSYEKL. This CDR3 is 17 amino acids long. V was cut by 3 bases and J by 2 bases, with 20 bases left in between.

This clonotype has more than one count but fewer than ten. The CDR3 DNA follows: TGCGCCAGCAGCCTGGAGGGGGGTTTTAACACCGGGGAGCTGTTTTTT. Its protein is CASSLEGGFNTGELFF. This chain uses TRBV5-1 with TRBJ2-2; D tentatively reads TRBD1 or TRBD2 (6 bases each). Trimming pared 4 bases from V and 2 bases from J, leaving 15 bases between. CDR3 length equals 16 residues. Germline V CDR1 and CDR2: SGHRS, YFSETQ.

This clonotype was seen a few times. V is TRBV4-3 and J is TRBJ1-2; a weak D match, TRBD1 (5 bases). The CDR3 has 13 amino acids. Trimming shortened V by 1 base and J by 4 bases, and 7 bases separated the two germline ends. From germline, CDR1 is LGHNA and CDR2 YSLEER. CDR3 residues: CASSQGQSYGYTF. The CDR3 bases are TGCGCCAGCAGCCAAGGACAGAGCTATGGCTACACCTTC.